This T cell receptor beta chain emerged from a study (dated by TCRdb to between 2014 and 2017). About the full investigation: The study examined whether tumor-infiltrating Tregs in breast cancer are drawn from blood Tregs or arise in situ by conversion from other CD4+ T cell subsets. The research as a whole found: Validation in the larger cohort was restricted to a single TCR beta V-J rearrangement rather than whole repertoires. Tumor memory CD4+ T cell TCR gene usage was found to cluster with blood and lymph node memory CD4+ cells and with lymph node naive CD4+ cells. The greatest overlap of tumor-infiltrating Treg TCR alpha and beta sequences was observed with tumor naive CD4+ T cells, followed by blood naive CD4+ T cells.

Memory CD4+ T cells were isolated as CD4+CD45RO+CD25- cells. Tregs, naive and memory CD4+ T cells from tumor, blood and ipsilateral draining lymph nodes of a few breast cancer patients underwent full-length TCR alpha and beta sequencing. Tumor tissue and lymph nodes obtained from ipsilateral axillary dissection were perfused with PBS, minced and then digested with collagenase I and hyaluronidase. Ficoll density gradient centrifugation was used to isolate mononuclear cells from lymph nodes or from 50 ml of peripheral blood. Sorted cell populations were confirmed by FACS to exceed 90% purity. Full-length TCR variable regions were amplified by 5' RACE PCR using constant-region reverse primers, and then by semi-nested PCR using Nested Universal Primer A. The ReliaPrep RNA Cell Miniprep System was used to extract total RNA, which was then reverse transcribed into 5'RACE-ready cDNA with the SMARTer RACE 5'/3' Kit. An Illumina MiSeq was used to sequence the full-length TCR alpha and beta libraries, which had been barcoded with multiplex adaptors. As for the original processing: Sequencing data were pooled across the five patients for each of nine subset-tissue groups and compared by unsupervised clustering of TCR gene usage. Repertoire similarity was calculated with the Morisita-Horn index, weighting shared sequences by their contribution to each repertoire. The raw public reads went through TCRdb reprocessing: fastp at Q25, MiXCR clone calling, in-frame beta chains kept. Every distinct CDR3 protein forms one entry, paired with its most common genes and DNA. The V and J calls shown here were made by TCRdb, not taken from the authors' results. The sample table holds some 62,000 distinct CDR3 sequences, of which 20% to 25% were seen once. Of the sample, about 3% is held by the ten largest clones.

This clonotype was observed many times. The clone's antigen remains unknown. Per-nucleotide qualities are absent, and no much larger clonotype sits a single base away. The CDR3 runs 17 amino acids, cysteine and phenylalanine included. Only CDR3 DNA remains: 51 bases, in frame from the first base. V is clipped by 0 bases and J by 2 bases, and the sequence between their germline boundaries is 17 bases long. Per the germline V gene (reference sequence), DFQATT is the CDR1 and SNEGSKA is the CDR2. The chain joins TRBV20-1 to TRBJ2-1; the D gene is possibly TRBD2, with 5 bases matching. The sequence came from a female donor with breast cancer. Sequencing was performed on memory CD4+ T cells sorted from a lymph node. The cell subset or site tag for this specimen amounts to: memory CD4+ T cells, CD4+CD45RO+CD25-. The DNA sequence is given as TGCAGTGCTAGAGATTTCACCATGAGGGAAGCCTACAATGAGCAGTTCTTC. Its translation is CSARDFTMREAYNEQFF.